This T cell receptor beta chain was sequenced in a study of blood T cell repertoires in COVID-19. Sequencing used immunoSEQ multiplex PCR; TCRdb keeps in-frame clones, though not all of them. The profile shows 380,000 or so clones, approximately 85% of them singletons. CDR3 length equals 15 residues. The V gene lost 0 bases and the J gene lost 5 bases, with 10 bases spanning the gap. Germline CDR1 and CDR2: ENHRY and SYGVKD. Sequenced sample: PBMCs or T cells enriched from blood (not recorded which). The receptor comes from a woman between 40 and 55 years old with acute COVID-19. The chain couples TRBV10-3 to TRBJ2-2; D is possibly TRBD2 (5 bases). CDR3 DNA sequence: TGTGCCATCAGTGAGTCCCCCCGGGGAACCGGGGAGCTGTTTTTT. Translated: CAISESPRGTGELFF.